Below, 17 T cell receptor beta chains from the same sample are listed, as sequenced in a study of CD8+ T cells in alopecia areata. Extracted RNA was reverse transcribed, and the resulting cDNA served as sequencing template. Profiling relied on immunoSEQ multiplex PCR, and the TCRdb table lists in-frame clones only, not all of them. The sample lists about 120,000 clones; 50% to 55% were seen once. Treatment given: oral pan-JAK inhibitor, 5-10 mg twice daily. The sequenced sample was CD4+ T cells sorted from blood, obtained at week 4, from a patient treated with tofacitinib. The receptors shown here come from a human donor with alopecia areata.

The CDR3 region is CSVGRPSSYNEQFF. CDR3 DNA: TGCAGCGTTGGGCGACCGAGCTCCTACAATGAGCAGTTCTTC. V is TRBV29-1 and J is TRBJ2-1; D call uncertain. Trimming stripped 4 bases from V and 0 bases from J, with 10 bases between. This CDR3 is 14 amino acids long. The V gene's germline CDR1 is SQVTM and CDR2 ANQGSEA.

CDR3 bases: TGCAGCGTGGGGGTAGATGGCTACACCTTC. Its translation is CSVGVDGYTF. The gene calls are TRBV29-1 and TRBJ1-2; perhaps TRBD1 as D (5 bases). The germline V and J ends were trimmed by 6 bases and 6 bases, with 8 bases remaining between them. From germline, CDR1 is SQVTM and CDR2 ANQGSEA. The CDR3 runs 10 residues.

V is TRBV5-1 and J is TRBJ1-6; 8 bases align to TRBD1. V lost 3 bases to trimming and J lost 6 bases; unmatched junction nucleotides: 11. Germline CDR1 is SGHRS and CDR2 is YFSETQ. The CDR3 sequence is 17 residues long. CDR3 sequence reads: CASSSQPGQGSNSPLHF. In DNA form, the CDR3 reads TGCGCCAGCAGCTCTCAGCCCGGACAGGGATCTAATTCACCCCTCCACTTT.

The chain couples TRBV30 to TRBJ2-2; TRBD1 agrees at 8 bases. Looked up from germline, CDR1 is GTSNPN and CDR2 is SVGIG (reference sequence). The CDR3 spans 14 residues. The ends lost 3 bases at V and 3 bases at J; junction bases unmatched: 3. The CDR3 is CAWRGTGYTGELFF. The CDR3 DNA reads TGTGCCTGGAGGGGGACAGGTTACACCGGGGAGCTGTTTTTT.

The chain is built from TRBV7-2 and TRBJ1-1; D gene ambiguous. Germline lookup yields CDR1 SGHTA and CDR2 FQGNSA. The CDR3 spans 15 residues. The V gene lost 4 bases and the J gene lost 2 bases, with 14 bases spanning the gap. CDR3 DNA sequence: TGTGCCAGCAGCTGGGCCCAGGCAAAAAACACTGAAGCTTTCTTT. The encoded protein is CASSWAQAKNTEAFF.

The gene calls are TRBV29-1 and TRBJ2-3; D might be TRBD1 or TRBD2, each matching 6 bases. The CDR3 consists of 13 residues. Trimming removed 7 bases from V and 6 bases from J, with 17 bases in between. Germline values: CDR1 SQVTM, CDR2 ANQGSEA. CDR3 in DNA: TGCAGCGCTGGGGGGCGGGGTGCCGATACGCAGTATTTT. Encoded protein: CSAGGRGADTQYF.

This sequence joins TRBV25-1 and TRBJ2-3, with D uncertain. This CDR3 has 12 residues. CDR1 MGHDK and CDR2 SYGVNS come from the germline V gene. The germline V and J ends were trimmed by 3 bases and 3 bases, with 4 bases remaining between them. In DNA form, the CDR3 reads TGTGCCAGCAGTGAGACGACAGATACGCAGTATTTT. Its translation: CASSETTDTQYF.

The V and J genes are TRBV5-1 and TRBJ1-2; D ambiguous. The CDR3 extends over 13 amino acids. Germline V CDR1 and CDR2: SGHRS, YFSETQ. Deletions cut 3 bases from V and 6 bases from J, with 12 bases between. CDR3 sequence reads: CASSYRRDHGYTF. DNA of the CDR3: TGCGCCAGCAGCTACCGACGGGATCATGGCTACACCTTC.

The J gene is TRBJ2-6, the V gene TRBV7-3; D is ambiguous. Trimming removed 5 bases from V and 0 bases from J, with 11 bases in between. Germline V gives CDR1 SGHTA, CDR2 FQGTGA. The CDR3 is 16 residues long. CDR3 in amino acids: CASSPSGGSGANVLTF. As DNA, the CDR3 is TGTGCCAGCAGCCCATCAGGCGGCTCTGGGGCCAACGTCCTGACTTTC.

This rearrangement joins TRBV7-9 to TRBJ1-5, with D maybe TRBD1 (5 bases). The V end lost 2 bases, the J end lost 5 bases, and 7 bases lay between the germline ends. Germline V lookup: CDR1 SEHNR, CDR2 FQNEAQ (reference sequence). CDR3 size: 13 residues. CDR3 sequence reads: CASSLQGDQPQHF. The CDR3 nucleotides are TGTGCCAGCAGCTTACAGGGAGATCAGCCCCAGCATTTT.

This clone was recorded a few times. The chain links TRBV9 to TRBJ2-3; either TRBD1 or TRBD2 may fit D (5 bases each). Germline V lookup: CDR1 SGDLS, CDR2 YYNGEE. The CDR3 covers 16 residues. V lost 4 bases and J 2 bases, leaving 17 bases between the germline ends. The CDR3 region has the DNA TGTGCCAGCAGCACACGGGGCTCGAAGGCCACAGATACGCAGTATTTT. Protein sequence: CASSTRGSKATDTQYF.

V usage is TRBV5-6 and J usage is TRBJ2-7; possibly TRBD2 for D (6 bases). Germline lookup yields CDR1 SGHDT and CDR2 YYEEEE. The CDR3 runs to 15 residues. Between the trimmed V and J ends, which lost 5 bases and 2 bases, there was a span of 17 bases. CDR3 in DNA: TGTGCCAGCAGTTCCCTTTCGGGCGGGACCTACGAGCAGTACTTC. Its protein product is CASSSLSGGTYEQYF. Filled out from reference TRBV5-6 and TRBJ2-7, the complete variable domain reads DAGVTQSPTHLIKTRGQQVTLRCSPKSGHDTVSWYQQALGQGPQFIFQYYEEEERQRGNFPDRFSGHQFPNYSSELNVNALLLGDSALYLCASSSLSGGTYEQYFGPGTRLTVT.

The sample holds a few counts of this clone. The V gene is TRBV29-1, the J gene TRBJ1-1; unclear D gene. Germline values: CDR1 SQVTM, CDR2 ANQGSEA. Between the trimmed V and J ends, which lost 6 bases and 3 bases, there was a span of 17 bases. This CDR3 has 14 residues. DNA of the CDR3: TGCAGCGTAGCCGTTACTGCATGGGACACTGAAGCTTTCTTT. Protein sequence: CSVAVTAWDTEAFF.

V usage is TRBV7-9 and J usage is TRBJ2-6; D not certain. This CDR3 has 15 amino acids. With 4 bases removed from V and 4 bases from J, the gap between germline ends came to 11 bases. Germline V gene lookup returns CDR1 SEHNR and CDR2 FQNEAQ (reference sequence). CDR3: CASSSQDLGANVLTF. CDR3 nucleotide sequence: TGTGCCAGCAGCTCTCAGGATCTCGGGGCCAACGTCCTGACTTTC.

This chain uses TRBV29-1 with TRBJ2-1, with D possibly matching TRBD1 (5 bases). Germline V lookup: CDR1 SQVTM, CDR2 ANQGSEA. The CDR3 totals 15 residues. V lost 5 bases and J lost 0, with 14 bases in between. The CDR3 sequence is CSVPSQGGSYNEQFF. For the CDR3, the DNA is TGCAGCGTTCCCTCGCAGGGCGGCTCCTACAATGAGCAGTTCTTC.

The genes are TRBV30 and TRBJ2-7; 7 bases agree with TRBD2. Germline V gene lookup returns CDR1 GTSNPN and CDR2 SVGIG (reference sequence). This CDR3 has 15 residues. V trimming: 0 bases; J trimming: 4 bases; junction bases outside the gene matches: 9. The CDR3 nucleotides are TGTGCCTGGAGTGTAGAGGGGACTACTCCATACGAGCAGTACTTC. Its translation: CAWSVEGTTPYEQYF.

This sequence joins TRBV29-1 and TRBJ2-6; D gene unclear. CDR3 length equals 13 residues. The germline V and J ends were trimmed by 7 bases and 3 bases, with 10 bases remaining between them. Per germline, CDR1 SQVTM and CDR2 ANQGSEA. For the CDR3, the DNA is TGCAGCGCTGGACCCATTGGGGCCAACGTCCTGACTTTC. This translates into CSAGPIGANVLTF.